Listed below are T cell receptor beta chains from one sample, sequenced in a study of blood T cell repertoires in COVID-19. Sequencing was performed with immunoSEQ multiplex PCR; in TCRdb, only in-frame clones are kept and a portion is missing. The table shows just under 60,000 clones, with approximately 82% occurring only once. Material: peripheral blood. The receptors originated from a man aged 80 or over with acute or convalescent COVID-19. CDR3s include the opening cysteine and the closing phenylalanine or tryptophan. A D gene is named only where the DNA matches it firmly. Clone size is not always given. Where it is, it says once, few, many or a class for expanded clones.

abundance	d_gene	j_gene	v_gene	CDR3aa	CDR3nt
many	.	TRBJ2-2	TRBV5-6	CASSSFSLGELFF	TGTGCCAGCAGCTCTTTTAGCCTAGGGGAGCTGTTTTTT
few	.	TRBJ2-1	TRBV2	CATSPGTTYNEQFF	TGTGCCACCTCCCCCGGGACAACTTACAATGAGCAGTTCTTC
.	TRBD2	TRBJ2-1	TRBV11-3	CASSLGLASYNEQFF	TGTGCCAGCAGCTTAGGACTAGCTTCCTACAATGAGCAGTTCTTC
.	TRBD1	TRBJ1-2	TRBV28	CASSLGQAHNYGYTF	TGTGCCAGCAGTTTAGGACAGGCCCATAACTATGGCTACACCTTC
.	TRBD1	TRBJ1-1	TRBV5-1	CASSYGQGAAEAFF	TGCGCCAGCAGCTACGGACAGGGGGCGGCTGAAGCTTTCTTT
few	.	TRBJ1-5	TRBV19	CASSTSHRVRSNSNQPQHF	TGTGCCAGTAGTACCAGCCACAGGGTACGGTCAAATAGCAATCAGCCCCAGCATTTT
.	.	TRBJ1-3	TRBV30	CAWSVAGPGNTIYF	TGTGCCTGGAGTGTAGCGGGGCCTGGAAACACCATATATTTT
.	TRBD1	TRBJ1-2	TRBV27	CASSDQGTGLYGYTF	TGTGCCAGCAGTGACCAGGGGACAGGTCTCTATGGCTACACCTTC
.	.	TRBJ2-1	TRBV25-1	CASSEGANEQFF	TGTGCCAGCAGTGAAGGGGCTAATGAGCAGTTCTTC
few	TRBD2	TRBJ2-3	TRBV9	CASSVESGGPADTQYF	TGTGCCAGCAGCGTAGAAAGCGGGGGGCCCGCAGATACGCAGTATTTT
.	.	TRBJ1-1	TRBV6-5	CASSPQGTKAFF	TGTGCCAGCAGTCCACAGGGAACTAAAGCTTTCTTT
once	.	TRBJ1-2	TRBV2	CASSEYGGFGYTF	TGTGCCAGCAGTGAATACGGGGGATTCGGCTACACCTTC
.	TRBD2	TRBJ2-1	TRBV10-2	CASSLAGGAYNEQFF	TGCGCCAGCAGTCTAGCGGGGGGAGCCTACAATGAGCAGTTCTTC
.	TRBD2	TRBJ2-1	TRBV30	CAWSVRLAGGSSYNEQFF	TGTGCCTGGAGTGTACGTCTAGCGGGGGGGAGCTCCTACAATGAGCAGTTCTTC
.	.	TRBJ1-4	TRBV7-9	CASSLAGAANEKLFF	TGTGCCAGCAGCTTAGCTGGGGCTGCTAATGAAAAACTGTTTTTT
.	.	TRBJ1-5	TRBV6-6	CASRGSNQPQHF	TGTGCCTCAAGGGGTAGCAATCAGCCCCAGCATTTT
.	.	TRBJ1-2	TRBV2	CASSEMRGYTF	TGTGCCAGCAGTGAAATGAGGGGCTACACCTTC
.	TRBD1	TRBJ2-3	TRBV7-2	CASSPGWGQILRTDTQYF	TGTGCCAGCAGCCCGGGGTGGGGACAGATCCTTCGCACAGATACGCAGTATTTT
.	TRBD1	TRBJ2-3	TRBV11-2	CASSEGTGYTDTQYF	TGTGCCAGCAGCGAGGGGACAGGGTACACAGATACGCAGTATTTT
.	TRBD1	TRBJ1-1	TRBV2	CASSPRQGGMNTEAFF	TGTGCCAGCAGCCCAAGACAGGGAGGAATGAACACTGAAGCTTTCTTT
.	.	TRBJ1-5	TRBV19	CASSIREGIIQPQHF	TGTGCCAGTAGTATCCGGGAGGGAATAATTCAGCCCCAGCATTTT
.	TRBD2	TRBJ2-7	TRBV3-1/TRBV3-2	CASSQSSSGSHEQYF	TGTGCCAGCAGCCAAAGTTCGAGCGGGAGCCACGAGCAGTACTTC
.	TRBD1	TRBJ1-2	TRBV27	CASSLSRGRSYGYTF	TGTGCCAGCAGTTTGTCCAGGGGGAGAAGCTATGGCTACACCTTC
.	TRBD2	TRBJ2-3	TRBV5-1	CASSLGEGGADTQYF	TGCGCCAGCAGCTTGGGGGAGGGCGGGGCAGATACGCAGTATTTT
.	TRBD1	TRBJ1-4	TRBV28	CASKVGGTGGEVNEKLFF	TGTGCCAGCAAGGTGGGAGGGACAGGCGGGGAGGTGAATGAAAAACTGTTTTTT
.	TRBD1	TRBJ1-3	TRBV5-1	CASSLEGQGAGNTIYF	TGCGCCAGCAGCTTGGAAGGGCAGGGGGCCGGAAACACCATATATTTT
.	TRBD1	TRBJ1-2	TRBV3-1/TRBV3-2	CASSQGQGASGGYTF	TGTGCCAGCAGCCAAGGACAGGGGGCATCCGGTGGCTACACCTTC
.	TRBD1	TRBJ2-1	TRBV9	CASSVEGGQGRMKQFF	TGTGCCAGCAGCGTAGAGGGGGGACAGGGGAGGATGAAGCAGTTCTTC
.	.	TRBJ1-2	TRBV5-6	CASSSGQNYGYTF	TGTGCCAGCAGCTCCGGACAGAACTATGGCTACACCTTC
.	TRBD1	TRBJ1-2	TRBV18	CASSPSGTGILQGYTF	TGTGCCAGCTCACCTTCCGGGACAGGGATCTTACAGGGCTACACCTTC
.	.	TRBJ2-1	TRBV19	CASSIRAGEPYNEQFF	TGTGCCAGTAGTATTCGGGCAGGGGAGCCCTACAATGAGCAGTTCTTC
.	TRBD1	TRBJ1-2	TRBV24-1	CATSDRTGGVYGYTF	TGTGCCACCAGTGACCGGACAGGGGGCGTCTATGGCTACACCTTC
.	.	TRBJ2-7	TRBV6-6	CASIYGGGLSYEQYF	TGTGCCAGCATCTACGGGGGAGGACTCTCCTACGAGCAGTACTTC
.	.	TRBJ2-1	TRBV9	CASSPSGTYNEQFF	TGTGCCAGCAGCCCTTCCGGGACCTACAATGAGCAGTTCTTC
.	.	TRBJ1-1	TRBV18	CASSTKQGDTEAFF	TGTGCCAGCTCAACGAAACAGGGAGACACTGAAGCTTTCTTT
.	TRBD1	TRBJ1-6	TRBV7-2	CASSLWGQTRSYNSPLHF	TGTGCCAGCAGCTTATGGGGACAGACCCGCTCCTATAATTCACCCCTCCACTTT
few	.	TRBJ2-2	TRBV4-1	CASSQDPTGATGELFF	TGCGCCAGCAGCCAAGATCCGACGGGAGCTACCGGGGAGCTGTTTTTT
.	.	TRBJ1-1	TRBV30	CAWETGRLNTEAFF	TGTGCCTGGGAGACAGGACGCCTGAACACTGAAGCTTTCTTT
few	.	TRBJ1-1	TRBV19	CASSIGQLNTEAFF	TGTGCCAGTAGTATAGGACAGCTGAACACTGAAGCTTTCTTT